The 16 T cell receptor beta chains listed next were all sequenced from one sample in a study of breast tumors, draining lymph nodes, adjacent tissues. Samples came from axillary lymph nodes draining the breast cancer. TCRdb independently ran MiXCR on the multiplex PCR reads; one entry per CDR3 protein. The sample includes about 110,000 distinct CDR3 sequences, less than 40% seen only once; the top ten take approximately 5.3%. Sequencing was performed on axillary lymph node tissue. These receptors all stem from a female donor with breast cancer. Some clones in this sample may be carry-over from other donors' samples.

The table lists this clonotype with a few counts. The chain joins TRBV28 to TRBJ2-1, with D perhaps being TRBD1 or TRBD2 (7 bases each). V gave up 2 bases and J gave up 1 base, with 12 bases separating them. Looked up from germline, CDR1 is MDHEN and CDR2 is SYDVKM. The CDR3 sequence is 16 residues long. The CDR3 DNA follows: TGTGCCAGCAGTTTAGCTCAGGGGGGGTCCTACAATGAGCAGTTCTTC. It yields the protein CASSLAQGGSYNEQFF. Full variable domain (missing parts from reference TRBV28 and TRBJ2-1): DVKVTQSSRYLVKRTGEKVFLECVQDMDHENMFWYRQDPGLGLRLIYFSYDVKMKEKGDIPEGYSVSREKKERFSLILESASTNQTSMYLCASSLAQGGSYNEQFFGPGTRLTVL.

In this sample, this clonotype turned up many times. As DNA, the CDR3 is TGTGCCAGCAGTTTTCGGTCAGGGTTATCAGAAAAACTGTTTTTT. Its translation: CASSFRSGLSEKLFF. V usage is TRBV28 and J usage is TRBJ1-4; maybe TRBD1 (5 bases). The CDR3 spans 15 residues. The germline V and J ends were trimmed by 3 bases and 8 bases, with 16 bases remaining between them. Germline CDR1 MDHEN, CDR2 SYDVKM.

This clonotype was detected many times. The chain's CDR3 is CASSRSDRGDYGYTF. The CDR3 nucleotides read TGTGCCAGCAGTCGATCGGACAGGGGGGACTATGGCTACACCTTC. The rearrangement joins TRBV2 to TRBJ1-2; 10 nucleotides agree with TRBD1. The germline V gene has CDR1 SNHLY and CDR2 FYNNEI. The CDR3 is made up of 15 amino acids. The trim removed 5 bases at V and 3 bases at J, leaving 6 bases unmatched.

Points on this clonotype: As the CDR3 is not closed by the conserved phenylalanine or tryptophan, this likely results from a read error. The chain carries TRBV14 and TRBJ2-1, with TRBD1 identical over 7 bases. The CDR3 loop spans 15 amino acids. From germline, CDR1 is SGHDN and CDR2 FVKESK. The CDR3 loop reads CTSSQSLLQGRKQFV. For the CDR3, the DNA is TGTACCAGCAGCCAATCCCTCTTACAGGGGCGAAAGCAGTTCGTC.

This clonotype was detected ten times or more. The chain couples TRBV5-5 to TRBJ1-3; D is ambiguous. V lost 3 bases and J lost 0, with 10 bases in between. The germline V gene encodes CDR1 SGHKS and CDR2 YYEKEE (reference sequence). This CDR3 has 15 amino acids. DNA for the CDR3: TGTGCCAGCAGCTGGTCGTGGGACTCTGGAAACACCATATATTTT. It is translated as CASSWSWDSGNTIYF.

Many counts were recorded for this clonotype. V usage is TRBV5-1 and J usage is TRBJ2-5; perhaps TRBD2 as D (5 bases). The CDR3 runs to 14 residues. V shed 2 bases and J shed 1 base, with 9 bases lying between them. Germline V gene sequence: CDR1 SGHRS, CDR2 YFSETQ. CDR3 in amino acids: CASSFSGLQETQYF. The CDR3 bases are TGCGCCAGCAGCTTCAGCGGACTCCAAGAGACCCAGTACTTC.

The sample holds many counts of this clonotype. The V gene is TRBV9, the J gene TRBJ2-3; the D call may be TRBD1 or TRBD2 (6 bases each). The V gene's germline CDR1 is SGDLS and CDR2 YYNGEE. Trimming took off 0 bases at V and 1 base at J, with 12 bases between the two ends. The CDR3 has 16 amino acids. CDR3 region: CASSVGRGAGTDTQYF. CDR3 bases: TGTGCCAGCAGCGTAGGGAGGGGGGCCGGCACAGATACGCAGTATTTT.

This clonotype has at least ten counts. V is TRBV6-2 or TRBV6-3 and J is TRBJ2-5; weak D call: TRBD2 (5 bases). CDR1 is MNHEY, CDR2 SVGEGT, per germline. The CDR3 totals 15 residues. V lost 2 bases to trimming and J lost 2 bases, with 12 bases between them. The CDR3 loop is CASSYDGVLQETQYF. The CDR3 DNA follows: TGTGCCAGCAGTTACGACGGGGTACTACAAGAGACCCAGTACTTC.

There are many counts of this clonotype. The CDR3 nucleotides are TGTGCCAGCAGCCCTCGAGGGGGTTACGAGCAGTACTTC. It encodes CASSPRGGYEQYF. The chain joins TRBV27 to TRBJ2-7; possibly TRBD1 for D (6 bases). With 6 bases removed from V and 4 bases from J, the gap between germline ends came to 13 bases. There are 13 residues in the CDR3. Germline-derived CDR1 and CDR2 are MNHEY and SMNVEV (reference sequence).

The table lists this clonotype with many counts. The CDR3 nucleotides are TGTGCCAGCACCCGATGGGACTATAGTGTCGCTGAGCAGTTCTTC. Encoded protein: CASTRWDYSVAEQFF. J is TRBJ2-1 and V is TRBV28; 7 nucleotides agree with TRBD2. In germline, CDR1 is MDHEN, CDR2 SYDVKM. V lost 7 bases and J lost 9; bases outside the gene matches: 15. The CDR3 is 15 amino acids.

This clonotype has a count of ten or more. The rearrangement joins TRBV11-1 to TRBJ2-1; 13 bases match TRBD2. The CDR3 spans 16 residues. Per the germline V gene, CDR1 is SGHAT and CDR2 is FQDESV (reference sequence). The trim removed 1 base at V and 9 bases at J, leaving 6 bases unmatched. The CDR3 nucleotides are TGTGCCAGCAGCTTAGGACTAGCGGGGGGTAGTGGTGAGCAGTTCTTC. Translation: CASSLGLAGGSGEQFF.

This clonotype was picked up many times. This rearrangement joins TRBV7-3 to TRBJ2-1; 8 bases map to TRBD2. Losses at the gene ends were 0 bases for V and 3 bases for J; bases not matched to a gene: 4. The germline V gene encodes CDR1 SGHTA and CDR2 FQGTGA. This CDR3 is 16 amino acids long. CDR3 sequence: CASSLTRSGSYNEQFF. As DNA, the CDR3 is TGTGCCAGCAGCTTAACGCGGAGCGGGAGCTACAATGAGCAGTTCTTC.

This rearrangement joins TRBV9 to TRBJ2-1; 9 bases line up with TRBD1. V gave up 1 base and J gave up 7 bases; unmatched junction bases: 6. The CDR3 length is 15 residues. Germline CDR1 and CDR2: SGDLS and YYNGEE. CDR3 nucleotides: TGTGCCAGCAGCGTACGGGACAGGGTACGGAATGAGCAGTTCTTC. This encodes CASSVRDRVRNEQFF.

This clonotype was seen ten or more times. The chain links TRBV29-1 to TRBJ2-7; D is uncertain. V was pared by 4 bases and J by 0 bases, with 7 bases between. Germline V gene lookup returns CDR1 SQVTM and CDR2 ANQGSEA. This CDR3 is built from 12 residues. The DNA for the CDR3 is TGCAGCGTTGGGCCCAGCTCCTACGAGCAGTACTTC. Translating it yields CSVGPSSYEQYF.

This clonotype came up many times. The chain combines TRBV29-1 with TRBJ2-1; 9 nucleotides align to TRBD1. CDR3 length: 17 amino acids. The germline V gene encodes CDR1 SQVTM and CDR2 ANQGSEA. V was pared by 4 bases and J by 7 bases, with 17 bases of the junction left unmatched. The CDR3 is CSVGGDRGKRMGNEQFF. DNA of the CDR3: TGCAGCGTTGGGGGCGACAGGGGGAAAAGGATGGGGAATGAGCAGTTCTTC.

This clonotype has a count of ten or more. A read error may be the cause here, since a much bigger clone is one base away. This chain joins TRBV13 and TRBJ1-2, with D possibly being TRBD1 (5 bases). The germline V gene encodes CDR1 PRHDT and CDR2 FYEKMQ (reference sequence). Trimming pared 2 bases from V and 6 bases from J, leaving 16 bases between. The CDR3 runs 15 residues. CDR3 sequence: CASSLRRGWVHGYTF. The CDR3 coding sequence is TGTGCCAGCAGCTTACGCCGGGGGTGGGTCCATGGCTACACCTTC.